This TCR beta chain was retrieved from a study of T cells in Graves' hyperthyroidism and ophthalmopathy. About the research overall: Peripheral blood was drawn at first diagnosis, prior to all treatment. The study's findings and limits: A model built on 13 V-J features separated ophthalmopathy from stable hyperthyroidism.

Regions amplified from RNA transcripts were the TCR beta CDR3 regions. A first-round RT-PCR of the TCR CDR3 used the HTBI primer set. TCRdb re-called the multiplex PCR reads with MiXCR, one entry per CDR3 protein. The table has nearly 600,000 distinct CDR3 sequences, approximately 15% seen once. Looked up from germline, CDR1 is MNHNS and CDR2 is SASEGT. With 5 bases removed from V and 7 bases from J, the gap between germline ends came to 17 bases. CDR3 size: 15 residues. In regard to this clonotype: Its specificity is unknown.

This TCR was recovered from a woman aged 18 to 35 with Graves' ophthalmopathy. This sequence joins TRBV6-1 and TRBJ2-2; no reliable D call. The sample was blood. The CDR3 spells CASSPTMTRLGELFF. The CDR3 DNA follows: TGTGCCAGCAGTCCCACTATGACCAGGCTCGGGGAGCTGTTTTTT.